The 28 T cell receptor beta chains given below trace back to one sample, sequenced in a study of blood T cell repertoires in COVID-19 (dated by TCRdb to about 2020). The library came from the immunoSEQ multiplex PCR assay. TCRdb retrieved this table from immuneACCESS and kept in-frame rearrangements only. Not all clones are present; in checked studies, unresolved V genes account for under half, and no reason is known for the remainder. This sample lists 300,000 or so clones; approximately 90% were detected once. Of the sample, around 6% falls within the top ten clones. Sequences were obtained from PBMCs or T cells enriched from blood (not recorded which). The receptors derive from a woman in her twenties or thirties who had recovered from COVID-19.

J is TRBJ1-2 and V is TRBV3-1 (or the pseudogene TRBV3-2); 8 nucleotides line up with TRBD1. The germline V gene encodes CDR1 LGHDT and CDR2 YNNKEL (reference sequence). CDR3 length: 18 amino acids. V lost 4 bases and J lost 3; bases outside the gene matches: 16. DNA for the CDR3: TGTGCCAGCAGCCCCCCTTTGGGTGGGCAGGGGGCTTACTATGGCTACACCTTC. This sequence encodes CASSPPLGGQGAYYGYTF.

The count of this clone is one. The J gene is TRBJ2-2, the V gene TRBV6-5; D perhaps matches TRBD1 (6 bases). The germline CDR1 and CDR2 sequences are MNHEY and SVGAGI. Deletions cut 6 bases from V and 6 bases from J, with 11 bases between. The CDR3 runs to 13 residues. The CDR3 nucleotides are TGTGCCAGCAGACAAACAGGGCCCGGGGAGCTGTTTTTT. Translating gives CASRQTGPGELFF.

This sequence joins TRBV30 and TRBJ1-2, with 9 bases fitting TRBD1. The length of the CDR3 is 16 residues. V shed 6 bases and J 8 bases; nucleotides not matched to a gene: 19. Germline values: CDR1 GTSNPN, CDR2 SVGIG (reference sequence). CDR3 protein: CACPVGTGSAGGGYTF. The CDR3 nucleotides read TGTGCCTGCCCTGTCGGGACAGGGAGCGCCGGTGGCGGCTACACCTTC.

J is TRBJ2-7 and V is TRBV11-2; D is possibly TRBD1 (6 bases). The CDR3 is made up of 14 amino acids. Germline CDR1 reads SGHAT; CDR2 reads FQNNGV. V lost 2 bases and J lost 6, with 14 bases in between. The CDR3 here is CASSLSRGAFEQYF. The CDR3 bases are TGTGCCAGCAGCTTATCCAGGGGAGCGTTCGAGCAGTACTTC.

The chain employs TRBV5-1 and TRBJ1-1, with 7 nucleotides matching TRBD1. V shed 4 bases and J 5 bases; nucleotides not matched to a gene: 20. This CDR3 contains 18 residues. Germline lookup yields CDR1 SGHRS and CDR2 YFSETQ. The CDR3 loop is CASSPKTQGISSITEAFF. The CDR3 nucleotides are TGCGCCAGCAGCCCGAAAACACAGGGGATTTCGAGTATTACTGAAGCTTTCTTT.

The chain has TRBV6-5 and TRBJ1-2; 8 bases align to TRBD1. This CDR3 comprises 14 residues. Germline-derived CDR1 and CDR2 are MNHEY and SVGAGI. V shed 5 bases, J shed 2 bases, and the junction held 4 bases outside the gene matches. The CDR3 DNA follows: TGTGCCAGCAGTACGACAGGGGCGAACTATGGCTACACCTTC. It encodes CASSTTGANYGYTF.

The chain employs TRBV7-3 and TRBJ2-7; TRBD1 agrees at 10 bases. The CDR3 contains 16 residues. The J segment lost 9 bases and the V segment lost 0 bases, leaving 11 bases of the junction unmatched. Germline CDR1 is SGHTA and CDR2 is FQGTGA. This CDR3 is CASSLTGTGVTTRQYF. CDR3 nucleotide sequence: TGTGCCAGCAGCTTAACCGGGACAGGGGTTACTACGAGGCAGTACTTC.

V usage is TRBV30 and J usage is TRBJ1-6, with D tentatively TRBD1 (5 bases). The CDR3 runs 18 residues. Germline CDR1 and CDR2: GTSNPN and SVGIG (reference sequence). Deletions cut 2 bases from V and 0 bases from J, with 17 bases between. In DNA form, the CDR3 reads TGTGCCTGGAGTCTCCAGGGACTAGGGACCTCCTATAATTCACCCCTCCACTTT. The encoded protein is CAWSLQGLGTSYNSPLHF.

The CDR3 sequence is CASSPPGEPRNEQFF. In DNA, the CDR3 is TGTGCCAGCAGCCCCCCGGGGGAGCCTCGGAATGAGCAGTTCTTC. V gene TRBV5-4 combines with J gene TRBJ2-1, with a weak D call TRBD2 (6 bases). Trimming cost V 4 bases and J 7 bases, with 18 bases left between them. CDR1 and CDR2 (germline): SGHNT, YYREEE (reference sequence). The CDR3 length is 15 residues.

The chain joins TRBV3-1 (or the pseudogene TRBV3-2) to TRBJ2-3; D is perhaps TRBD2 (5 bases). This CDR3 contains 16 residues. The V gene lost 2 bases and the J gene lost 0 bases, with 12 bases spanning the gap. Germline CDR1 reads LGHDT; CDR2 reads YNNKEL (reference sequence). The CDR3 region is CASSQLPAVSTDTQYF. The CDR3 bases are TGTGCCAGCAGCCAACTACCAGCGGTTAGCACAGATACGCAGTATTTT.

This clone was seen once. The V call is TRBV5-1, the J call TRBJ1-6; a weak D match, TRBD1 (5 bases). The CDR3 sequence is 17 residues long. The V gene lost 0 bases and the J gene lost 7 bases, with 17 bases spanning the gap. Germline V gene sequence: CDR1 SGHRS, CDR2 YFSETQ. CDR3: CASSLAWGDSRNSPLHF. The CDR3 DNA reads TGCGCCAGCAGCTTGGCCTGGGGGGACTCCCGAAATTCACCCCTCCACTTT.

This chain joins TRBV18 and TRBJ2-3; the D gene is possibly TRBD1 (6 bases). V was pared by 3 bases and J by 3 bases, with 7 bases between. The CDR3 consists of 13 residues. Germline CDR1 KGHSH, CDR2 LQKENI. For the CDR3, the DNA is TGTGCCAGCTCACCTGGACAGACAGATACGCAGTATTTT. Residues: CASSPGQTDTQYF.

V usage is TRBV12-5 and J usage is TRBJ1-1; TRBD1 agrees at 7 bases. The CDR3 spans 13 residues. Germline V gene sequence: CDR1 LGHNT, CDR2 FRNRAP. The ends lost 6 bases at V and 7 bases at J; junction bases unmatched: 8. The CDR3 nucleotides are TGTGCTAGTGGGGGGGACAGAGCGATTGAAGCTTTCTTT. Translation gives CASGGDRAIEAFF.

This clone was counted between two and nine times. The gene calls are TRBV4-2 and TRBJ1-1; D might be TRBD1 (6 bases). CDR1 and CDR2 from the germline V gene are LGHNA and YNFKEQ. Between the trimmed V and J ends, which lost 1 base and 1 base, there was a span of 13 bases. CDR3 size: 16 residues. The CDR3 loop reads CASSQVGRGENTEAFF. The CDR3 nucleotides are TGTGCCAGCAGCCAAGTCGGCAGGGGTGAGAACACTGAAGCTTTCTTT.

The chain uses TRBV18 and TRBJ2-5, with 9 nucleotides matching TRBD1. CDR3 size: 15 residues. In germline, CDR1 is KGHSH, CDR2 LQKENI. J gave up 2 bases and V 2 bases, and 3 bases lay outside the gene matches. In nucleotides, the CDR3 is TGTGCCAGCTCACCAAAGACAGGGGGACAAGAGACCCAGTACTTC. Protein sequence: CASSPKTGGQETQYF.

The V gene is TRBV6-4, the J gene TRBJ1-6; D possibly corresponds to TRBD1 (6 bases). The V and J ends lost 0 bases and 5 bases respectively, with 11 bases between them. Germline-derived CDR1 and CDR2 are MRHNA and SNTAGT. The CDR3 contains 16 residues. As DNA, the CDR3 is TGTGCCAGCAGTGACTCGGCAGGGGTGAATAATTCACCCCTCCACTTT. Encoded protein: CASSDSAGVNNSPLHF.

This chain uses TRBV19 with TRBJ1-5, with D uncertain. Germline V gives CDR1 LNHDA, CDR2 SQIVND (reference sequence). V was clipped by 5 bases and J by 1 base, with 18 bases between them. CDR3 length: 17 amino acids. CDR3 sequence reads: CASSPPGGKVSNQPQHF. The CDR3 DNA sequence: TGTGCCAGTAGTCCCCCGGGTGGTAAGGTAAGCAATCAGCCCCAGCATTTT.

The chain has TRBV6-4 and TRBJ2-7; D is perhaps TRBD2 (5 bases). This CDR3 is built from 18 residues. The V gene's germline CDR1 is MRHNA and CDR2 SNTAGT. Trimming removed 7 bases from V and 1 base from J, with 26 bases in between. This CDR3 reads CASMTGRTGWPPSYEQYF. CDR3 coding DNA: TGTGCCAGCATGACGGGCCGGACGGGGTGGCCGCCGTCCTACGAGCAGTACTTC.

The chain employs TRBV7-9 and TRBJ1-4; D not certain. CDR3 length: 10 residues. With 5 bases removed from V and 12 bases from J, the gap between germline ends came to 7 bases. Germline assignment: CDR1 SEHNR and CDR2 FQNEAQ (reference sequence). The CDR3 is CASSGEELFF. CDR3 sequence (DNA): TGTGCCAGCAGCGGAGAGGAACTGTTTTTT. The variable domain in full, with the rest retrieved from reference TRBV7-9 and TRBJ1-4, is DTGVSQNPRHKITKRGQNVTFRCDPISEHNRLYWYRQTLGQGPEFLTYFQNEAQLEKSRLLSDRFSAERPKGSFSTLEIQRTEQGDSAMYLCASSGEELFFGSGTQLSVL.

The chain has TRBV30 and TRBJ1-1; 9 bases are a match to TRBD1. There are 15 residues in the CDR3. Germline assignment: CDR1 GTSNPN and CDR2 SVGIG (reference sequence). The V segment lost 1 base and the J segment 1 base; nucleotides outside the gene matches: 4. Here the CDR3 DNA reads TGTGCCTGGAGTGATTGGGGACAGGGGAACACTGAAGCTTTCTTT. This sequence encodes CAWSDWGQGNTEAFF.

This clone was counted only a few times. The genes are TRBV12-3 or TRBV12-4 and TRBJ1-2, with 8 nucleotides matching TRBD1. The CDR3 runs to 13 residues. Trimming took 4 bases from V and 4 from J; bases not matched to a gene: 2. The CDR3 DNA sequence: TGTGCCAGCAGTTATGACAGGGGCTATGGCTACACCTTC. Protein product: CASSYDRGYGYTF.

The CDR3, as DNA: TGTGCCGGGGCTTACAGCTCTGGAAACACCATATATTTT. Protein product: CAGAYSSGNTIYF. The gene calls are TRBV6-5 and TRBJ1-3, with a possible D match to TRBD1 (5 bases). Germline assignment: CDR1 MNHEY and CDR2 SVGAGI. This CDR3 has 13 residues. The V end was cut by 11 bases, the J end by 0 bases, with 11 bases between.

V gene TRBV27 combines with J gene TRBJ1-1; TRBD1 matches 8 bases. The CDR3 totals 16 residues. The germline V gene encodes CDR1 MNHEY and CDR2 SMNVEV (reference sequence). Germline trimming cut 1 base from V and 0 bases from J; bases unmatched to any gene: 4. The CDR3 here is CASSLLGTGVNTEAFF. CDR3 nucleotide sequence: TGTGCCAGCAGTTTATTAGGGACAGGAGTGAACACTGAAGCTTTCTTT.

The chain combines TRBV30 with TRBJ2-5; possibly TRBD1 for D (6 bases). CDR1 is GTSNPN, CDR2 SVGIG, per germline (reference sequence). This CDR3 region has 13 residues. V was trimmed by 7 bases and J by 5 bases, leaving 17 bases between them. CDR3 sequence reads: CASSGTFGETQYF. The CDR3 nucleotides read TGTGCCTCATCCGGGACATTCGGGGAGACCCAGTACTTC.

The V and J genes are TRBV5-1 and TRBJ2-1, with 10 bases identical to TRBD2. The V gene end was trimmed by 1 base and the J gene end by 14 bases; junction bases not matched to a gene: 3. CDR3 size: 12 residues. The V gene's germline CDR1 is SGHRS and CDR2 YFSETQ. CDR3 in amino acids: CASSLYSGGEFF. CDR3 DNA: TGCGCCAGCAGCTTGTACAGCGGGGGGGAGTTCTTC.

In the case of this clone: Other DNA variants within this sample encode the same CDR3. The rearrangement links TRBV19 to TRBJ1-1; D perhaps matches TRBD1 (5 bases). This CDR3 is 14 amino acids long. Trimming took off 3 bases at V and 2 bases at J, with 10 bases between the two ends. Germline CDR1 reads LNHDA; CDR2 reads SQIVND (reference sequence). CDR3 in amino acids: CASSIRGGNTEAFF. Written as DNA, the CDR3 is TGTGCCAGTAGTATTCGGGGGGGAAACACTGAAGCTTTCTTT.

The J gene is TRBJ2-1, the V gene TRBV5-6; 7 nucleotides line up with TRBD2. With 3 bases clipped from V and 5 bases from J, the junction kept 5 bases outside the gene matches. The CDR3 sequence is 14 residues long. Germline CDR1 and CDR2: SGHDT and YYEEEE. This CDR3 is CASSSPGGNNEQFF. As DNA, the CDR3 is TGTGCCAGCAGCTCCCCGGGGGGTAACAATGAGCAGTTCTTC. The full variable domain, in which reference TRBV5-6 and TRBJ2-1 provide the parts outside the CDR3, is DAGVTQSPTHLIKTRGQQVTLRCSPKSGHDTVSWYQQALGQGPQFIFQYYEEEERQRGNFPDRFSGHQFPNYSSELNVNALLLGDSALYLCASSSPGGNNEQFFGPGTRLTVL.

This rearrangement joins TRBV7-3 to TRBJ2-2; D is uncertain. Trimming stripped 5 bases from V and 2 bases from J, with 15 bases between. The CDR3 runs 16 residues. From germline, CDR1 is SGHTA and CDR2 FQGTGA. The CDR3 is CASSPDPGRNTGELFF. The CDR3 DNA reads as TGTGCCAGCAGCCCCGACCCTGGGCGAAACACCGGGGAGCTGTTTTTT.